This note documents a single T cell receptor beta chain sequence. The antigen remains unidentified. The data are from a study of T cells after yellow fever vaccination. Template switching with 5'RACE generated the TCR cDNA and added a universal primer site and UMIs. TCRdb reanalysed the 5' RACE reads using MiXCR and keeps one entry per CDR3 protein. This sample yields roughly 300,000 distinct CDR3 sequences, of which roughly 8.6% are seen a single time; 17% belongs to the top ten. Overall study results and limits: Repertoires obtained by FACS sorting could include abundant clonotypes that entered as contaminants from the bulk population.

Source: PBMCs, taken approximately 40 days after the first yellow fever vaccination. The source is a man aged 18 to 29 who received the YFV17D yellow fever vaccine.

CDR3 residues: CASNPGQTITEAFF. CDR3 DNA: TGTGCCAGCAACCCAGGACAGACGATCACTGAAGCTTTCTTT. This chain uses TRBV25-1 with TRBJ1-1, with D possibly matching TRBD1 (6 bases). The CDR3 is 14 residues long. V dropped 7 bases and J dropped 4 bases, with 16 bases sitting between them. CDR1 is MGHDK, CDR2 SYGVNS, per germline.